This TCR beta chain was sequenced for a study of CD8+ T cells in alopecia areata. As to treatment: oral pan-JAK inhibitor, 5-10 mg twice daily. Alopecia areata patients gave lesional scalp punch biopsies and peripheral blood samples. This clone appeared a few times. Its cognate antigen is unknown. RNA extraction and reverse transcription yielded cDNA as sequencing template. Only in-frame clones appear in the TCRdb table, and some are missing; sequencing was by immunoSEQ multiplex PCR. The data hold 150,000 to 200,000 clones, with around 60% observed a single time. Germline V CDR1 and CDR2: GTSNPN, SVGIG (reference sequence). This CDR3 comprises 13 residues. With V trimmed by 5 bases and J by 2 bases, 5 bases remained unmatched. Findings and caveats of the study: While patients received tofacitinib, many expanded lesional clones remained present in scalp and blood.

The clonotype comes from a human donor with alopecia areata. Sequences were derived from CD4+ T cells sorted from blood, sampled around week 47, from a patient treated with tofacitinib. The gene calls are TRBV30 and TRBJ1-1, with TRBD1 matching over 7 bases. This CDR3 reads CAWGRDRNTEAFF. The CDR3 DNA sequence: TGTGCCTGGGGACGGGACAGAAACACTGAAGCTTTCTTT. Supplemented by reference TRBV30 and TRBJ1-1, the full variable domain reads SQTIHQWPATLVQPVGSPLSLECTVEGTSNPNLYWYRQAAGRGLQLLFYSVGIGQISSEVPQNLSASRPQDRQFILSSKKLLLSDSGFYLCAWGRDRNTEAFFGQGTRLTVV.